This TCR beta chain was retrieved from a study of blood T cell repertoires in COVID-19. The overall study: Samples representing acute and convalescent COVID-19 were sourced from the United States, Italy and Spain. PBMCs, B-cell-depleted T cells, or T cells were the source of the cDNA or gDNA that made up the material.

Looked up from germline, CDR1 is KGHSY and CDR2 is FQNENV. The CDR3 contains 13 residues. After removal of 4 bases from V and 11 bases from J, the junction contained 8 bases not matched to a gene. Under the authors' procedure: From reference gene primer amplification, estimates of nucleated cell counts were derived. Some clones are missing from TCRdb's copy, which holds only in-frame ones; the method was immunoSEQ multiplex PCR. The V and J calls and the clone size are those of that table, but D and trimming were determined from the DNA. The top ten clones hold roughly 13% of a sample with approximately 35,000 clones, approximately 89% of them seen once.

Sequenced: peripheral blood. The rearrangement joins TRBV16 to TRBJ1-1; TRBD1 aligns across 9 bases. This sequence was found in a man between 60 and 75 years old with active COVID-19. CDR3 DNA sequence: TGTGCCAGCAGCCCACTTATGGACAGGGGCGCTTTCTTT. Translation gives CASSPLMDRGAFF.